Listed below are T cell receptor beta chains from one sample, sequenced in a study of blood T cells in healthy people across ages. MiXCR, applied by TCRdb to the 5' RACE reads, yields one record per CDR3 protein. The data contain more than 800,000 distinct CDR3 sequences, roughly 26% of them seen just once; the ten biggest clones take up 15% to 20%. The specimen was blood. The receptors shown here come from a woman of 80 years or more in good health. Each CDR3 is given without its conserved first and last residue.

V	length	CDR3
TRBV25-1	14	ASSGHTGSGTDAQY
TRBV13	17	ASSPRPGTSGRNTDTQY
TRBV6-6	11	ASSGVNSYEQY
TRBV6-5	9	ASSSGGEAF
TRBV7-9	14	ASSSTRTRTGAEQF
TRBV29-1	11	SVSAGSTGELF
TRBV5-1	14	ASSLAGDSGANVLT
TRBV6-1	15	ASSATRGELAKNIQY
TRBV25-1	13	ASRLISGGANEQF
TRBV2	13	ASTGGRGPYQPQH
TRBV20-1	13	SARDLGSGVNEQF
TRBV6-2/TRBV6-3	12	ASTKSGAYNEQF
TRBV1	10	TSSQDGHEQF
TRBV24-1	14	ATSDPQGQVNNEQY
TRBV12-3/TRBV12-4	13	ASSYSGVRADAEY
TRBV3-1	14	ASSPQGVAYNSPLH
TRBV30	11	AWSLKTGFEQY
TRBV7-2	13	ASSLNPPGAGPLH
TRBV7-6	12	ASSRYQYTDTQY
TRBV20-1	13	SARAIQGAGQPQH
TRBV3-1	14	ASSSVSGGPYNEQF
TRBV6-2/TRBV6-3	11	ASILSGNTEAF
TRBV6-5	13	ASSPIGAGANVLT
TRBV29-1	14	SVRTGSRRGTGELF
TRBV6-2/TRBV6-3	13	ASTADTSPTYEQY
TRBV27	14	ASTEQGASGANVLT
TRBV10-2	14	ASSESWGGGPYEQY
TRBV6-5	13	ASSYWGEGGYEQY
TRBV9	13	ASSQIGQYNSPLH
TRBV5-4	14	ASSLSVASGKDTQY
TRBV9	13	ASSVGLGVQETQY
TRBV11-2	11	ASSLEQGASRL
TRBV20-1	12	SARVQGQGNTIY
TRBV29-1	13	SVYSGTGRYNEQF
TRBV6-5	11	AGSWGAGETQY
TRBV10-1	11	ASSDGTGNEQF
TRBV4-3	13	ASSQVYRGFQPQH
TRBV12-3/TRBV12-4	12	ASSSGTEVNEQF
TRBV30	12	AWSTLLNTGELF
TRBV3-1	13	ASSQDGGGSNTQY
TRBV5-4	13	ASSFPGGGRDTQY
TRBV7-8	14	ASSPRVGGSQETQY
TRBV18	13	ASSPTTGTLDGQF
TRBV6-1	13	ASSEESGRPGEQF
TRBV3-1	13	ASSLRQTTNERLF
TRBV18	12	ASSRTGGQEKLF
TRBV20-1	13	SAREGSGLYNEQF
TRBV4-1	13	ASSRRTSANNEQF
TRBV7-2	13	ASSSRGGGGDTQY
TRBV18	15	ASSPQARAHRTGEQF
TRBV3-1	14	ASSQSSGGAWETQY
TRBV6-5	11	ASSANRGNGYT
TRBV7-9	13	ASSHGQGRMAEAF
TRBV12-3/TRBV12-4	12	ASSLGGQRMKYT
TRBV14	9	ASSFWDTQY
TRBV7-2	12	ASSYGLGENIQY